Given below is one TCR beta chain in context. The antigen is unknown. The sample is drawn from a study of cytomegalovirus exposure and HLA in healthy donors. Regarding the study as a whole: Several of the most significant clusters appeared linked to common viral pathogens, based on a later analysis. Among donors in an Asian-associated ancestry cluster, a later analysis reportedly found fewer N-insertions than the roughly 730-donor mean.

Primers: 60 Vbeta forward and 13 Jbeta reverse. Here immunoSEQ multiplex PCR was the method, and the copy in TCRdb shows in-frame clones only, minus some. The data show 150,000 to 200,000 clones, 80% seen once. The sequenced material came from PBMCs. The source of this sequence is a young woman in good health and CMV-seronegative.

CDR3 amino acids: CASSFGLQGIDEGYTF. In DNA form, the CDR3 reads TGCGCCAGCAGCTTTGGGCTACAGGGGATTGATGAAGGCTACACCTTC. This rearrangement joins TRBV5-1 to TRBJ1-2; 7 positions match TRBD1. J lost 8 bases, V lost 2 bases, and 15 bases had no gene match. In germline, CDR1 is SGHRS, CDR2 YFSETQ. The CDR3 loop spans 16 amino acids.